This TCR beta chain was captured in a study of regulatory T cells in long-lasting Graves disease. With regard to this clonotype: Its antigen remains unidentified.

The CDR3 is 11 residues long. The germline gives CDR1 LNHDA, CDR2 SQIVND (reference sequence). V shed 3 bases and J shed 5 bases, with 5 bases lying between them. Time point given: persistent/refractory GD, antithyroid drugs over 5 years with positive TRAb. Making the TCR library involved RNA that had been extracted from PBMCs. Broader study findings: The number of shared public clonotypes was higher in persistent patients (2,741) than new patients (966).

HTBI primers from iRepertoire and Arm-PCR of CDR3 regions yielded the TCR beta libraries. TCRdb used MiXCR to reprocess the multiplex PCR reads, holding one entry per CDR3 protein. The profile covers about 660,000 distinct CDR3 sequences, with about 32% appearing a single time and around 40% taken by the ten largest. The source is a female donor with Graves disease. The genes are TRBV19 and TRBJ2-7; D remains unclear. The specimen comprised peripheral blood mononuclear cells (PBMCs), sampled when the disease was refractory, from a patient treated with antithyroid drugs. CDR3 region: CASSIFDEQYF. The CDR3 DNA sequence: TGTGCCAGTAGTATCTTCGACGAGCAGTACTTC.